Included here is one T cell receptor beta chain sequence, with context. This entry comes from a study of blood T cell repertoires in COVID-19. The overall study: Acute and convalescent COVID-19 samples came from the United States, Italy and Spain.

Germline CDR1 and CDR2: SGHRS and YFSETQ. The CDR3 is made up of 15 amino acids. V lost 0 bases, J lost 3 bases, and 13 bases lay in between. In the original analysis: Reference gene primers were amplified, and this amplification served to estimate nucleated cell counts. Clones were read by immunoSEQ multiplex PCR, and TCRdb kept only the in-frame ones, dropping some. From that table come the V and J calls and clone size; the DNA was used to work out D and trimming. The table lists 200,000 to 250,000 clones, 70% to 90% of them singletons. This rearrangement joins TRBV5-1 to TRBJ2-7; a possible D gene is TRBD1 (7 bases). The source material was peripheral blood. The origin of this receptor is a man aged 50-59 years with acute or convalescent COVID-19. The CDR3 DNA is TGCGCCAGCAGCTTGGAGGCAGGGGGAGGCTACGAGCAGTACTTC. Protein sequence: CASSLEAGGGYEQYF.